The clone carrying this TCR beta chain was detected ten times or more. This sample stems from a study of tumor-infiltrating lymphocytes in oesophageal squamous cell carcinoma. V lost 3 bases and J 6 bases, leaving 17 bases between the germline ends. Germline V gives CDR1 MGHRA, CDR2 YSYEKL. The CDR3 is made up of 15 amino acids. TCRdb recomputed calls from the PCR reads with MiXCR, one row per CDR3 protein. Of more than 10,000 distinct CDR3 sequences in the sample, 51% were seen once. The chain carries TRBV4-1 and TRBJ1-2, with TRBD1 as a possible D gene (5 bases). Sequenced sample: blood. This clonotype was obtained from a female donor with esophageal squamous cell carcinoma. Here the CDR3 DNA reads TGCGCCAGCAGCCATCAGGCGAGGGGTGCGGATGGCTACACCTTC. Residues: CASSHQARGADGYTF.